These T cell receptor beta chains were read from a single sample in a study of blood T cell repertoires in COVID-19. The assay was immunoSEQ multiplex PCR, and TCRdb's table has in-frame clones only and misses some. The table lists 140,000 or so clones, 87% of them singletons, with around 8.3% in the top ten. Source material: peripheral blood. These receptors came from a woman aged 50 to 60 with active or convalescent COVID-19. CDR3s include the opening cysteine and the closing phenylalanine or tryptophan. The D gene is left open where the match is weak.

CDR3: CASSPQGQGDGNTIYF
DNA: TGTGCCAGCTCACCGCAGGGACAGGGGGATGGAAACACCATATATTTT
D: TRBD1
J: TRBJ1-3
V: TRBV18

CDR3: CATGRAPDF
DNA: TGTGCCACTGGGAGGGCTCCAGACTTC
D: TRBD2
J: TRBJ2-7
V: TRBV28

CDR3: CASSSGQGAYNSPLHF
DNA: TGTGCCAGCAGTTCAGGACAGGGGGCCTATAATTCACCCCTCCACTTT
D: TRBD1
J: TRBJ1-6
V: TRBV27

CDR3: CASSQGDEAAPSSYEQYF
DNA: TGCGCCAGCAGCCAAGGCGACGAGGCAGCTCCAAGCTCCTACGAGCAGTACTTC
D: NA
J: TRBJ2-7
V: TRBV4-1

CDR3: CASSPDRGYGYTF
DNA: TGTGCCAGCAGTCCCGACAGGGGCTATGGCTACACCTTC
D: TRBD1
J: TRBJ1-2
V: TRBV6-6

CDR3: CASSHTTGSYEQYF
DNA: TGTGCCAGCAGCCACACGACAGGTTCCTACGAGCAGTACTTC
D: NA
J: TRBJ2-7
V: TRBV4-2

CDR3: CASSARLGAETQYF
DNA: TGTGCCAGCAGTGCCAGACTGGGGGCTGAGACCCAGTACTTC
D: NA
J: TRBJ2-5
V: TRBV2

CDR3: CASSLPLRQGVLYTNYGYTF
DNA: TGTGCCAGCAGTTTGCCACTCCGACAGGGGGTTTTATATACTAACTATGGCTACACCTTC
D: TRBD1
J: TRBJ1-2
V: TRBV28

CDR3: CASSYFGTGDYEQYF
DNA: TGTGCCAGCAGTTACTTTGGGACAGGGGACTACGAGCAGTACTTC
D: TRBD1
J: TRBJ2-7
V: TRBV6-6

CDR3: CASRLQAWDTGELFF
DNA: TGTGCCAGCAGGTTACAGGCGTGGGACACCGGGGAGCTGTTTTTT
D: NA
J: TRBJ2-2
V: TRBV6-5

CDR3: CASSLRLAGGLPYNEQFF
DNA: TGCGCCAGCAGCTTGCGCCTAGCGGGGGGGCTTCCCTACAATGAGCAGTTCTTC
D: TRBD2
J: TRBJ2-1
V: TRBV5-1

CDR3: CASSQGTGELFF
DNA: TGTGCCAGCAGCCAGGGCACCGGGGAGCTGTTTTTT
D: NA
J: TRBJ2-2
V: TRBV7-3

CDR3: CASSPPPRGLGTEAFF
DNA: TGTGCCAGCAGCCCACCCCCCAGGGGGCTGGGCACTGAAGCTTTCTTT
D: TRBD1
J: TRBJ1-1
V: TRBV11-2

CDR3: CAWSPIVLVSSYEQYF
DNA: TGTGCCTGGAGTCCCATCGTTTTGGTGAGCTCCTACGAGCAGTACTTC
D: NA
J: TRBJ2-7
V: TRBV30

CDR3: CASSSSTGGKTTEAFF
DNA: TGCGCCAGCAGCTCGTCGACAGGGGGCAAGACCACTGAAGCTTTCTTT
D: TRBD1
J: TRBJ1-1
V: TRBV5-1

CDR3: CASSRSDTGELFF
DNA: TGCGCCAGCAGCCGCAGCGACACCGGGGAGCTGTTTTTT
D: NA
J: TRBJ2-2
V: TRBV4-1